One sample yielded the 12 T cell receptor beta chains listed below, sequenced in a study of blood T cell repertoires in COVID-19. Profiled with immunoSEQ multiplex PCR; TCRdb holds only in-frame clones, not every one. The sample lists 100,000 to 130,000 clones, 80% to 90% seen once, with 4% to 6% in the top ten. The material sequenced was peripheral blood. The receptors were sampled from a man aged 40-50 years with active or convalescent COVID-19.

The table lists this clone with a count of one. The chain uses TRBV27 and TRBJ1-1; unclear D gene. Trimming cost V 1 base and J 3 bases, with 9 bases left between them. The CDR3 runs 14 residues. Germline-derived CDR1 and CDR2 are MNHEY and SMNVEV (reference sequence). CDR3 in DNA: TGTGCCAGCAGTTTATTAGCGGGCTACACTGAAGCTTTCTTT. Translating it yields CASSLLAGYTEAFF.

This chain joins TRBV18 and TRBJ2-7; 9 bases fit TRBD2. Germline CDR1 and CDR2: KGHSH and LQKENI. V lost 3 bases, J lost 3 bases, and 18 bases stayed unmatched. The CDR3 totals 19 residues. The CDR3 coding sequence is TGTGCCAGCTCACCCAGGGTCGGGGGCTCCGCGACTAGCGGCTACGAGCAGTACTTC. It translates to CASSPRVGGSATSGYEQYF.

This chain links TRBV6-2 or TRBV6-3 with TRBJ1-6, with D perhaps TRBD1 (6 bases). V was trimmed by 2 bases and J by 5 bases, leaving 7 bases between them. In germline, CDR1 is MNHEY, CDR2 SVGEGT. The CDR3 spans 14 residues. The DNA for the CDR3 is TGTGCCAGCAGTTACGGACAGAATAATTCACCCCTCCACTTT. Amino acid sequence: CASSYGQNNSPLHF.

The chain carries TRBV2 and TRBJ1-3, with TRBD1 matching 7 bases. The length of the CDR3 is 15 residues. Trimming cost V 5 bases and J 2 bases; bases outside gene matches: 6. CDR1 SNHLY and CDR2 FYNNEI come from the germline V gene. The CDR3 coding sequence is TGTGCCAGCAGTAGACAGGGTTTGGCTGGAAACACCATATATTTT. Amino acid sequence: CASSRQGLAGNTIYF.

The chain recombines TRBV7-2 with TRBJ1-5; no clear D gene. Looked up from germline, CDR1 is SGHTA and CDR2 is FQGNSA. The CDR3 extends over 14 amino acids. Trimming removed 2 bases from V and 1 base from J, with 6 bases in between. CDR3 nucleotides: TGTGCCAGCAGCTTAATGCAGAGCAATCAGCCCCAGCATTTT. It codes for CASSLMQSNQPQHF. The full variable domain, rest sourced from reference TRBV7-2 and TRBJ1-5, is GAGVSQSPSNKVTEKGKDVELRCDPISGHTALYWYRQSLGQGLEFLIYFQGNSAPDKSGLPSDRFSAERTGGSVSTLTIQRTQQEDSAVYLCASSLMQSNQPQHFGDGTRLSIL.

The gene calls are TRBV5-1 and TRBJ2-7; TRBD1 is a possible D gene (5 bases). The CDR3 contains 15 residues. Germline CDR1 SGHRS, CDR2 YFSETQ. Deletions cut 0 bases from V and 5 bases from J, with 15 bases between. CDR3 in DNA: TGCGCCAGCAGCTTGGGGGCCAGGGTTTTTGACGAGCAGTACTTC. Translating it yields CASSLGARVFDEQYF.

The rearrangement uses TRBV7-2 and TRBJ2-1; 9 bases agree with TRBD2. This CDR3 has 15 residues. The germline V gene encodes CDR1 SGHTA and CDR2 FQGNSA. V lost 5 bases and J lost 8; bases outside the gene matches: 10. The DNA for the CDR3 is TGTGCCAGCAGCCTAGGAGCGGGAGGTTTCTATGAGCAGTTCTTC. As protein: CASSLGAGGFYEQFF.

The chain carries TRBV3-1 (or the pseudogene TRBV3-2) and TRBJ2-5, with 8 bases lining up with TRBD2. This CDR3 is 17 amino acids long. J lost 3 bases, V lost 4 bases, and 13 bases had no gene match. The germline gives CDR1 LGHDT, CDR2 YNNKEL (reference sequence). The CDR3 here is CASSLTWTSPRKETQYF. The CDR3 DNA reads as TGTGCCAGCAGCCTCACCTGGACTAGCCCCCGTAAAGAGACCCAGTACTTC.

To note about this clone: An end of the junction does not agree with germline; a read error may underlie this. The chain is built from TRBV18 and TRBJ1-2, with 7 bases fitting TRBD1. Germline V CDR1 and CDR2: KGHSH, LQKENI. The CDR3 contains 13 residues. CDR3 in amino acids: CASSTGDNHGYTF. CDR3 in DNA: TGTGCCAGCTCAACAGGGGATAACCATGGCTACACCTTC.

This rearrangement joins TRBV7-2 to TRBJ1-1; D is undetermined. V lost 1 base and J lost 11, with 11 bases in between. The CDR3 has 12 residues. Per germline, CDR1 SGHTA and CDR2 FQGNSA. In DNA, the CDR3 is TGTGCCAGCAGCTTAGACTCGCCGGGTGCTTTCTTT. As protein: CASSLDSPGAFF.

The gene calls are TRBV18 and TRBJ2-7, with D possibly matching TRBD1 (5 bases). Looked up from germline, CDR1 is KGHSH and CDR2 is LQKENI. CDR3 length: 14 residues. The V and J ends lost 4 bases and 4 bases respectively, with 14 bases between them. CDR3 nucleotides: TGTGCCAGCTCACAGGACAAGGGGTCATACGAGCAGTACTTC. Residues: CASSQDKGSYEQYF.

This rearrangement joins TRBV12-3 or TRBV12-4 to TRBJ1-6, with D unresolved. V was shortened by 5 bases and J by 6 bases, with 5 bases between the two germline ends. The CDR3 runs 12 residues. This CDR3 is CASSRGNSPLHF. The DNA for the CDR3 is TGTGCCAGCAGTCGCGGTAATTCACCCCTCCACTTT.